The T cell receptor (beta chain) under discussion was sequenced for a study of CD8+ T cells in alopecia areata. Study details: Donor skin was harvested from roughly 6-12-month-old C3H/HeJ mice with spontaneous alopecia and grafted onto roughly 7-10-week-old female C3H/HeJ recipients.

Germline CDR1 reads NNHDY; CDR2 reads SYVADS. The CDR3 has 13 amino acids. Pooled cutaneous lymph node cells were sorted using CD4, CD8alpha, NKG2D, NKG2ACE and other markers. On this clone itself: The target antigen is unknown. The genes and germline here are from mouse. Sequencing ends 4 residues short of the CDR3 end; the germline J gene provides the rest.

RNA extraction and reverse transcription yielded cDNA as sequencing template. Produced via immunoSEQ multiplex PCR; TCRdb's table is partial and in-frame only. The repertoire consists of more than 250,000 clones, none detected only once. Broader study findings: Besides other cells, scalp samples also yield sequences of resident alphabeta T cells from normal skin. Lesional scalp exceeded normal scalp in clonality, especially in alopecia totalis/universalis. Relative to mice, TCR sharing across patients was less clear, a difference possibly HLA-related.

The specimen sequenced was CD4+ T cells sorted from a lymph node. The origin of this receptor is a C3H/HeJ mouse with alopecia areata. MHC haplotype here: H2-k. J is TRBJ2-7 and V is TRBV13-3; D might be TRBD1 (5 bases). CDR3 DNA (partial): TGTGCCAGCAGTGATGCAGGGAGGGAT. Translation gives CASSDAGRD. The full CDR3 protein reads CASSDAGRDEQYF.